The present T cell receptor (beta chain) was sequenced within a study of blood T cells in healthy people across ages. Study-level findings and limits: Unknown CMV status may confound age-related changes in expanded clones. Across the age range, TCR beta diversity per million T cells fell in a roughly linear way.

A remark on this clonotype: Its specificity is unknown.

Next came a second PCR, run for about 7 to 11 cycles, which used a sample-barcoded 5' primer along with a J-beta primer mix. Each cDNA molecule carried a tag from a template-switch adaptor that contained 12 random nucleotides. TCRdb called the 5' RACE reads again in MiXCR, with one record for every CDR3 protein. The table records 850,000 to 1,300,000 distinct CDR3 sequences, 35% to 50% of them present only once. The CDR3 consists of 16 residues. CDR1 is MNHEY and CDR2 is SVGAGI in the germline V gene. V lost 0 bases to trimming and J lost 1 base; unmatched junction nucleotides: 6. Peripheral blood was drawn, 7.5 to 10 milliliters per donor.

The sequenced sample consisted of blood. This clonotype originated in a woman aged 55 to 70 in good health. The V gene is TRBV6-5, the J gene TRBJ2-7, with 7 nucleotides matching TRBD2. As DNA, the CDR3 is TGTGCCAGCAGTTACTCGGGGGGGGACCGATCCTACGAGCAGTACTTC. Encoded protein: CASSYSGGDRSYEQYF.